These T cell receptor beta chains were read from a single sample in a study of cytomegalovirus exposure and HLA in healthy donors. Assay used: immunoSEQ multiplex PCR; TCRdb lists only in-frame clones, some missing. The sample has under 200,000 clones; less than 85% are singletons. The sequenced material came from PBMCs. The receptors shown here come from a man aged 35-49 years in good health and CMV-seronegative. CDR3s include the opening cysteine and the closing phenylalanine or tryptophan. Each record gives: J gene, V gene, clone size, D gene, CDR3 DNA, CDR3 protein. D genes are given only for firm matches. Rows give clone size only sometimes, using once, few, many, or a class for an expanded clone.

j_gene: TRBJ2-7; v_gene: TRBV5-1; abundance: .; d_gene: .; CDR3nt: TGCGCCAGCAGCTTGGGAGGTGGCTCCTGGGACGAGCAGTACTTC; CDR3aa: CASSLGGGSWDEQYF
j_gene: TRBJ2-3; v_gene: TRBV12-2; abundance: few; d_gene: .; CDR3nt: TGTGCAAGTCGCCTTAACTCAGGACAGGGACTTGATACGCAGTATTTT; CDR3aa: CASRLNSGQGLDTQYF
j_gene: TRBJ2-3; v_gene: TRBV5-4; abundance: .; d_gene: .; CDR3nt: TGTGCCAGCAGCTTCGAGGGCGCAGATACGCAGTATTTT; CDR3aa: CASSFEGADTQYF
j_gene: TRBJ2-7; v_gene: TRBV5-1; abundance: .; d_gene: .; CDR3nt: TGCGCCAGCAGCTTGAGACAGGGAGGCTACGAGCAGTACTTC; CDR3aa: CASSLRQGGYEQYF
j_gene: TRBJ1-1; v_gene: TRBV5-1; abundance: .; d_gene: .; CDR3nt: TGCGCCAGCAGCCCCGGCGGGACGCTCGGTGAAGCTTTCTTT; CDR3aa: CASSPGGTLGEAFF
j_gene: TRBJ2-2; v_gene: TRBV6-1; abundance: .; d_gene: .; CDR3nt: TGTGCCAGCAGTCCGTGGCTAGCGAACACCGGGGAGCTGTTTTTT; CDR3aa: CASSPWLANTGELFF
j_gene: TRBJ1-2; v_gene: TRBV28; abundance: .; d_gene: .; CDR3nt: TGTGCCAGCAGTCGGCCGAACGAGGCTGGCTACACCTTC; CDR3aa: CASSRPNEAGYTF
j_gene: TRBJ2-7; v_gene: TRBV7-2; abundance: .; d_gene: .; CDR3nt: TGTGCCAGCAGCTTAGAGCGCTTTATCACCTACGAGCAGTACTTC; CDR3aa: CASSLERFITYEQYF
j_gene: TRBJ1-4; v_gene: TRBV6-5; abundance: .; d_gene: .; CDR3nt: TGTGCCAGCAGTCCGGGACACGACGAAAAACTGTTTTTT; CDR3aa: CASSPGHDEKLFF
j_gene: TRBJ1-2; v_gene: TRBV27; abundance: .; d_gene: .; CDR3nt: TGTGCCAGCAGTCCCCGTTCTAGTACTCCCCATGGCTACACCTTC; CDR3aa: CASSPRSSTPHGYTF
j_gene: TRBJ2-7; v_gene: TRBV5-5; abundance: .; d_gene: TRBD2; CDR3nt: TGTGCCAGCAGCACCTCTAGCGGGTACCCCTACGAGCAGTACTTC; CDR3aa: CASSTSSGYPYEQYF
j_gene: TRBJ2-3; v_gene: TRBV7-9; abundance: .; d_gene: TRBD1; CDR3nt: TGTGCCAGCAGCTTTGGGACAGGGTTTCATACGCAGTATTTT; CDR3aa: CASSFGTGFHTQYF